This TCR beta chain stems from a study of blood T cells in healthy people across ages. Study-level findings and limits: Long-lived donors carried more naive CD4+ cells and greater diversity than aged donors.

Germline V gives CDR1 SGHTA, CDR2 FQGNSA. V was pared by 5 bases and J by 3 bases, with 8 bases of the junction left unmatched. The CDR3 length is 15 residues. For every donor, a draw yielded approximately 9.8 milliliters of peripheral blood. A minimum of 7 million PBMCs was isolated per sample. A minimum of 6 micrograms of total RNA was extracted per sample. This clonotype appeared a few times. Its antigen is not identified. The use of a sample-barcoded 5' primer and a J-beta primer mix characterized a second PCR of about 7 to 12 cycles. From the 5' RACE reads, TCRdb called clonotypes with MiXCR, one entry per CDR3 protein. The sample includes over 550,000 distinct CDR3 sequences, approximately 30% of them seen just once.

The V call is TRBV7-2, the J call TRBJ2-7; TRBD1 aligns across 9 bases. This receptor was identified in a woman of 80 years or more in good health. Sequenced: blood. The CDR3 DNA follows: TGTGCCAGCAGCACCACCGGGACAGGGTTCTACGAGCAGTACTTC. This encodes CASSTTGTGFYEQYF.